This T cell receptor beta chain originates from a study of cytomegalovirus exposure and HLA in healthy donors. Germline lookup yields CDR1 KGHSH and CDR2 LQKENI. This CDR3 is 15 amino acids long. V shed 2 bases, J shed 0 bases, and the junction held 0 bases outside the gene matches. The table lists this clone with a few counts. Its target is not known. Primers included in the PCR were 60 Vbeta and 13 Jbeta primers. Sequenced by immunoSEQ multiplex PCR; TCRdb stores in-frame clones only, minus some. This table holds about 130,000 clones, 70% to 80% found once. Though probably carrying unrecorded immune exposures, donors were nominally healthy at sampling. Study results and limitations: As immune exposure information, only CMV serostatus was available. The investigators catalogued 180 or so TCR beta chains as cytomegalovirus-associated.

The specimen sequenced was PBMCs. The V call is TRBV18, the J call TRBJ1-4; 7 positions match TRBD1. The sequence came from a woman aged 55-70 years in good health and CMV-seropositive. The CDR3 loop reads CASSPGTATNEKLFF. The CDR3 DNA follows: TGTGCCAGCTCACCAGGGACAGCAACTAATGAAAAACTGTTTTTT.